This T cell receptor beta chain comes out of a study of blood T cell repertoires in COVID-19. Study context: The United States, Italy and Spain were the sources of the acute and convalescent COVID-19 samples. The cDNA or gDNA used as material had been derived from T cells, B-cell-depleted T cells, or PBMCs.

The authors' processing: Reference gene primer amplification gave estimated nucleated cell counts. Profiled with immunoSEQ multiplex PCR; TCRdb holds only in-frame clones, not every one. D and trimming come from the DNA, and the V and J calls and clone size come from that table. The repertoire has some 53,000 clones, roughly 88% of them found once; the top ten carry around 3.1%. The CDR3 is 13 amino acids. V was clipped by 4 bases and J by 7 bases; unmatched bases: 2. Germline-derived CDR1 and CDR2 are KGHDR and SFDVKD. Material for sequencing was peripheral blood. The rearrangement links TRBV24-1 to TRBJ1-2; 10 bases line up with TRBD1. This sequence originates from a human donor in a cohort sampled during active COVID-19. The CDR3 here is CATSDRQGAGYTF. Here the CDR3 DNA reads TGTGCCACCAGTGACCGACAGGGGGCTGGCTACACCTTC.